Following are 5 T cell receptor beta chains from one sample sequenced in a study of blood T cell repertoires in COVID-19. Clones were read by immunoSEQ multiplex PCR, and TCRdb kept only the in-frame ones, dropping some. Of about 60,000 clones listed, more than 80% were seen once; the top ten hold 14%. The specimen sequenced was peripheral blood. These receptors were collected from a human donor with active COVID-19. The donor label of this sample is uncertain.

V and J are TRBV4-1 and TRBJ2-3; no clear D. Trimming removed 1 base from V and 3 bases from J, with 8 bases in between. CDR3 length equals 14 residues. Germline assignment: CDR1 MGHRA and CDR2 YSYEKL. CDR3 loop: CASSQVLVTDTQYF. The CDR3 DNA reads as TGCGCCAGCAGCCAAGTTTTAGTTACAGATACGCAGTATTTT.

This clone has only a few counts. This chain links TRBV5-8 with TRBJ2-7; D uncertain. CDR1 and CDR2 from the germline V gene are SGHTS and YDEGEE. Trimming cost V 0 bases and J 0 bases, with 7 bases left between them. The CDR3 spans 14 residues. The CDR3 spells CASSLEYSSYEQYF. CDR3 coding DNA: TGTGCCAGCAGCTTGGAGTACAGCTCCTACGAGCAGTACTTC.

The J gene is TRBJ2-7, the V gene TRBV7-9, with 8 nucleotides matching TRBD1. CDR1 SEHNR and CDR2 FQNEAQ come from the germline V gene (reference sequence). The CDR3 runs 14 residues. V was pared by 1 base and J by 6 bases, with 5 bases of the junction left unmatched. CDR3 nucleotides: TGTGCCAGCAGCTTAGGACAGGGGTTCACCGAGCAGTACGTC. Its translation is CASSLGQGFTEQYV.

This chain connects TRBV7-9 to TRBJ1-1; weak D call: TRBD1 (6 bases). The V gene lost 4 bases and the J gene lost 0 bases, with 12 bases spanning the gap. In germline, CDR1 is SEHNR, CDR2 FQNEAQ (reference sequence). This CDR3 region has 15 residues. The CDR3 spells CASSSTGNMNTEAFF. The CDR3 bases are TGTGCCAGCAGCTCAACAGGGAACATGAACACTGAAGCTTTCTTT.

The chain links TRBV2 to TRBJ1-1; 9 bases agree with TRBD1. The CDR3 runs 14 residues. Germline trimming cut 4 bases from V and 5 bases from J; bases unmatched to any gene: 5. The germline CDR1 and CDR2 sequences are SNHLY and FYNNEI. This chain's CDR3 is CASSVQGAGTEAFF. DNA of the CDR3: TGTGCCAGCAGTGTACAGGGGGCCGGGACTGAAGCTTTCTTT.